The entry below describes one T cell receptor beta chain. Its antigen is not known. These data originate in a study of T cells in localized non-small cell lung cancer. General study results and limits: Adjacent lung exhibited a median of 57 among the 100 most abundant tumor clones. Heterogeneity is still possible, as just one tumor region was sequenced. In the blood, greater T cell density corresponded to longer overall survival.

Trimming shortened V by 1 base and J by 3 bases, and 13 bases separated the two germline ends. The CDR3 has 15 amino acids. Germline lookup yields CDR1 SGHRS and CDR2 YFSETQ. Using immunoSEQ multiplex PCR, the repertoire was profiled, and TCRdb retains in-frame clones only, with some absent. The table lists 100,000 to 150,000 clones, more than 80% of them singletons. The chain joins TRBV5-1 to TRBJ1-1; TRBD1 is a possible D gene (6 bases). The sequenced sample was peripheral blood, obtained before any cancer treatment. The origin of this receptor is a female donor older than 55 with stage I lung adenocarcinoma. In DNA, the CDR3 is TGCGCCAGCAGCTTGTCGTGGGGGCGGGACACTGAAGCTTTCTTT. Encoded protein: CASSLSWGRDTEAFF.